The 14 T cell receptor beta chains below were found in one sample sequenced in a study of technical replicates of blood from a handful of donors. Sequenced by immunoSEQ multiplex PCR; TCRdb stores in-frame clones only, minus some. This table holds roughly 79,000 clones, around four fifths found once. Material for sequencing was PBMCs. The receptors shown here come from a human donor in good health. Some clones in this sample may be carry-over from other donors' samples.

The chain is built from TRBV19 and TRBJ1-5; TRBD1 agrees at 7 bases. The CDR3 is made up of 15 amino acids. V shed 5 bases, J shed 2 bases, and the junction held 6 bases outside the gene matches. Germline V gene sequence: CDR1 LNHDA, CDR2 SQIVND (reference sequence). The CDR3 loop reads CASSPDRVGNQPQHF. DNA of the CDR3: TGTGCCAGTAGTCCTGACAGGGTGGGCAATCAGCCCCAGCATTTT.

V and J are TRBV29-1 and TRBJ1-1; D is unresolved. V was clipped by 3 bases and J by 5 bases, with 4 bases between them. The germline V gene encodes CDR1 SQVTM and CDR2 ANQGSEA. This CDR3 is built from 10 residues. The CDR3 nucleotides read TGCAGCGTTGAGGAGACTGAAGCTTTCTTT. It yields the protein CSVEETEAFF.

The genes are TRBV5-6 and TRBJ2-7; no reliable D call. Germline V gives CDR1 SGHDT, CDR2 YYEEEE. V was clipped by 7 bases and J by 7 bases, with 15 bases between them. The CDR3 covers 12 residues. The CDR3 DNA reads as TGTGCCAGCGCCGCTGGGCCTTGGGAGCAGTACTTC. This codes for CASAAGPWEQYF.

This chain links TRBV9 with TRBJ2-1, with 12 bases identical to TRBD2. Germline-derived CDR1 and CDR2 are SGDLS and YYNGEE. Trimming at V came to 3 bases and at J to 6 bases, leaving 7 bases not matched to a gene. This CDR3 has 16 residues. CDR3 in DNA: TGTGCCAGCAGCGAATGGCTAGCGGGGGGGTTCAATGAGCAGTTCTTC. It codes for CASSEWLAGGFNEQFF.

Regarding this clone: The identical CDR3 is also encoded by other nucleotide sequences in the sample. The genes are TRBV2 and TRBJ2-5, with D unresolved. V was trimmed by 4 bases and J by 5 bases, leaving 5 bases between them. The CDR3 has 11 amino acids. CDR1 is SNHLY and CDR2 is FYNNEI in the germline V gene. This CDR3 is CASSVLETQYF. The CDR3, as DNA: TGTGCCAGCAGTGTCCTCGAGACCCAGTACTTC.

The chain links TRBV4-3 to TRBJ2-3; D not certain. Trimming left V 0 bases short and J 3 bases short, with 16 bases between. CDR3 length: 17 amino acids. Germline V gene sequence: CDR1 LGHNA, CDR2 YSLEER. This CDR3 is CASSQEIYGPHTDTQYF. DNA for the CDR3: TGCGCCAGCAGCCAAGAGATCTATGGGCCGCATACAGATACGCAGTATTTT.

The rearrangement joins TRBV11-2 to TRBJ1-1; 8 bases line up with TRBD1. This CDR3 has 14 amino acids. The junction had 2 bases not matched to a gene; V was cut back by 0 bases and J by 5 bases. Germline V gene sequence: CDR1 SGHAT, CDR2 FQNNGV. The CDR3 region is CASSLDRGRTEAFF. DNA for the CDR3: TGTGCCAGCAGCTTAGACAGGGGGCGGACTGAAGCTTTCTTT.

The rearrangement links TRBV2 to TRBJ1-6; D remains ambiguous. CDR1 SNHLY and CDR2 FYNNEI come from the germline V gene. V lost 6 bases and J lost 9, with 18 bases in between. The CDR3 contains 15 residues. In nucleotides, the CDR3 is TGTGCCAGCAGCGGGAGACTCGCCTCAGGTTCACCCCTCCACTTT. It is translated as CASSGRLASGSPLHF.

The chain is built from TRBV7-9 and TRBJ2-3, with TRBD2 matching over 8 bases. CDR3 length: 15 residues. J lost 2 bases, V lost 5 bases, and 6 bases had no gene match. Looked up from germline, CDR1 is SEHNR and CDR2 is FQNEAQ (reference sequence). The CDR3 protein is CASSDSGSPTDTQYF. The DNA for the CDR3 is TGTGCCAGCAGCGACAGCGGGAGCCCCACAGATACGCAGTATTTT.

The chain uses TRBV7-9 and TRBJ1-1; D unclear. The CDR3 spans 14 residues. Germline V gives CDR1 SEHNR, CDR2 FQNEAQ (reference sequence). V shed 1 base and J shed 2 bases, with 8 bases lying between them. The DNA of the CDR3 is TGTGCCAGCAGCTTAGGGGCTTCTAACACTGAAGCTTTCTTT. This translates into CASSLGASNTEAFF.

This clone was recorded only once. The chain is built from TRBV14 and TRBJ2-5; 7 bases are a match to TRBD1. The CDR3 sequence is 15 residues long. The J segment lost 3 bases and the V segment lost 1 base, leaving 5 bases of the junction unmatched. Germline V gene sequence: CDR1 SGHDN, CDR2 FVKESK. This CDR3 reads CASSQVGQSKETQYF. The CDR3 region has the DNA TGTGCCAGCAGCCAAGTGGGACAGAGCAAAGAGACCCAGTACTTC.

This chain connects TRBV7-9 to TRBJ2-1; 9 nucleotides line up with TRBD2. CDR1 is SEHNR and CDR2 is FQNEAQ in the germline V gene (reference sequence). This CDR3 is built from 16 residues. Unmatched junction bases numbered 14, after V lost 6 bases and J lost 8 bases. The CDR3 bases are TGTGCCAGCAGTCGTTCCGGGACTAGCTTTTTGGATGAGCAGTTCTTC. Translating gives CASSRSGTSFLDEQFF.

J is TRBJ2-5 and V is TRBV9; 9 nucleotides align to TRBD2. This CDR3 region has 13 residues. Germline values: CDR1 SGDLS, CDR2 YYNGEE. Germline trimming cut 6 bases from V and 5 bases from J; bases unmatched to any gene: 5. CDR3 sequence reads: CASNSGSWETQYF. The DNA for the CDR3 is TGTGCCAGCAATAGCGGGAGCTGGGAGACCCAGTACTTC.

The CDR3 bases are TGTGCCAGCAGCTTATCGACCGGGACAACCTACGAGCAGTACTTC. Translating gives CASSLSTGTTYEQYF. The chain combines TRBV7-9 with TRBJ2-7; maybe TRBD1 (6 bases). The CDR3 has 15 amino acids. The ends were cut back, 2 bases at V and 2 bases at J, with 13 bases in the middle. Germline V gene lookup returns CDR1 SEHNR and CDR2 FQNEAQ (reference sequence).